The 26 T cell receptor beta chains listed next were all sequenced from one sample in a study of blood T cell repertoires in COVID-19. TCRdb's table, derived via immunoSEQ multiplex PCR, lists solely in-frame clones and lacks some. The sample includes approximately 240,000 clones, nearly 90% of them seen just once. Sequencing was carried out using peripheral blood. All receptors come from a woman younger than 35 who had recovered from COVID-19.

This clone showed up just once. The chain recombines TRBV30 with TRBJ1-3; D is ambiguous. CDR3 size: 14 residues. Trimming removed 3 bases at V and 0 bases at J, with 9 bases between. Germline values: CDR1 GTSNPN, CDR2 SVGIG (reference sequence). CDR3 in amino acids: CAWRVHFSGNTIYF. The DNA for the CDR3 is TGTGCCTGGAGAGTTCACTTCTCTGGAAACACCATATATTTT.

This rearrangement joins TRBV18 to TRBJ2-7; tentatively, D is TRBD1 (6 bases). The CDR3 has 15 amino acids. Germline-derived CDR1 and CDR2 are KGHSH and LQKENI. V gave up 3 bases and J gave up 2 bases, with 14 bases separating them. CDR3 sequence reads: CASSPERDRTYEQYF. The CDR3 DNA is TGTGCCAGCTCACCCGAACGAGACAGGACCTACGAGCAGTACTTC.

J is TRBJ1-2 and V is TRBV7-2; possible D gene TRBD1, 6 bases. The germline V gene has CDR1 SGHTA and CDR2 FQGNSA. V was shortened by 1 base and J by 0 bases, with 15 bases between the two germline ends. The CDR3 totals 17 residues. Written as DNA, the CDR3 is TGTGCCAGCAGCTTAGTAAGGACAGAGTATACTAACTATGGCTACACCTTC. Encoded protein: CASSLVRTEYTNYGYTF.

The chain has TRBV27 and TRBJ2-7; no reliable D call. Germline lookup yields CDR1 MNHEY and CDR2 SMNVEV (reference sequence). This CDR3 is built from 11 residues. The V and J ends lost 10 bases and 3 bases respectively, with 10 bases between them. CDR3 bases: TGTGCCACCATAGATGGCTACGAGCAGTACTTC. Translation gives CATIDGYEQYF.

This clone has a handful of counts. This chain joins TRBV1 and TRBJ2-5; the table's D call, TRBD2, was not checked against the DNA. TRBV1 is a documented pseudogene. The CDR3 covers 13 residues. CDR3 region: CTSSHWEQETQYF. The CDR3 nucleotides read TGCACCAGCAGCCACTGGGAGCAAGAGACCCAGTACTTC.

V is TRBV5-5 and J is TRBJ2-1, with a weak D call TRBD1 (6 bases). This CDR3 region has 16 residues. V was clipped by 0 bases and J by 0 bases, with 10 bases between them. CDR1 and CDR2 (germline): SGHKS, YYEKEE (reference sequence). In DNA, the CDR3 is TGTGCCAGCAGCTTGGTATCCAGGGGCTCCTACAATGAGCAGTTCTTC. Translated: CASSLVSRGSYNEQFF.

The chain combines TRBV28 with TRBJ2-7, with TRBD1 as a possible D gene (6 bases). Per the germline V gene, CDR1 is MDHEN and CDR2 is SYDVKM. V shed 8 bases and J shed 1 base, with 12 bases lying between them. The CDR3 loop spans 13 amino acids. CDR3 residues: CASRNGQSYEQYF. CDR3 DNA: TGTGCCAGCCGAAATGGACAGTCCTACGAGCAGTACTTC.

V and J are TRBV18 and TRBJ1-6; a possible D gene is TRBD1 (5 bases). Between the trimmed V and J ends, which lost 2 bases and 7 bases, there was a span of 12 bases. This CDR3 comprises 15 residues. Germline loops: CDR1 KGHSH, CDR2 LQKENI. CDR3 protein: CASSPTTVINSPLHF. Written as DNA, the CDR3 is TGTGCCAGCTCACCAACGACAGTAATCAATTCACCCCTCCACTTT.

The CDR3: CASSKGLGENEQYF. The CDR3 DNA reads TGTGCCAGCAGCAAGGGACTAGGTGAAAACGAGCAGTACTTC. This chain connects TRBV9 to TRBJ2-7, with 8 nucleotides matching TRBD2. V shed 4 bases, J shed 5 bases, and the junction held 8 bases outside the gene matches. Germline values: CDR1 SGDLS, CDR2 YYNGEE. The CDR3 length is 14 residues.

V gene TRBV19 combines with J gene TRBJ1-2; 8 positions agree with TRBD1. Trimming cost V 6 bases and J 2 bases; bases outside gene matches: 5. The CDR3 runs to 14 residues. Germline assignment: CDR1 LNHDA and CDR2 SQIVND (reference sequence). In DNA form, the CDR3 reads TGTGCCAGTAGGTCAGGGGGCCGGAACTATGGCTACACCTTC. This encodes CASRSGGRNYGYTF.

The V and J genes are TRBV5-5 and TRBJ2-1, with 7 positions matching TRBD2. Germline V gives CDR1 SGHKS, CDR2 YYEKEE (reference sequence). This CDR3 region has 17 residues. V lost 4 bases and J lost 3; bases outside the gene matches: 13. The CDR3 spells CASSGSRLAQVYNEQFF. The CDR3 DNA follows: TGTGCCAGCAGCGGAAGCCGACTAGCCCAAGTCTACAATGAGCAGTTCTTC.

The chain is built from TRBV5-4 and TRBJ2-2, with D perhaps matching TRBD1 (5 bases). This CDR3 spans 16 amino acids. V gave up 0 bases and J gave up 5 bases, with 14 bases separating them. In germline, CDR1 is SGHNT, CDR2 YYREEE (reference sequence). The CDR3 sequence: CASSLVQGRATGELFF. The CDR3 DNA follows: TGTGCCAGCAGCTTGGTCCAGGGAAGGGCGACCGGGGAGCTGTTTTTT.

CDR3 in amino acids: CASSLSQGRQPQHF. In nucleotides, the CDR3 is TGTGCCAGCAGTTTAAGTCAGGGGAGACAGCCCCAGCATTTT. The V and J genes are TRBV27 and TRBJ1-5; D may be TRBD1 (6 bases). Trimming removed 2 bases from V and 7 bases from J, with 12 bases in between. From germline, CDR1 is MNHEY and CDR2 SMNVEV (reference sequence). The CDR3 runs to 14 residues.

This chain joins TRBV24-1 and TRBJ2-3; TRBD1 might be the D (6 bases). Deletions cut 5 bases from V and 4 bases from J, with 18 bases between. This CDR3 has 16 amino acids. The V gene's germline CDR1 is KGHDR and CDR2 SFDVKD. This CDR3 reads CATSATQGFPPDTQYF. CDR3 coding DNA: TGTGCCACCAGTGCTACACAGGGCTTCCCTCCAGATACGCAGTATTTT.

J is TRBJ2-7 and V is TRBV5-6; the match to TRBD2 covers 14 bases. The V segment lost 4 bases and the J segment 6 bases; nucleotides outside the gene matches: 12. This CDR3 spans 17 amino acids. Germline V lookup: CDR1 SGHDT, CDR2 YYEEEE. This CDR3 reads CASSRGGTSGSRPEQYF. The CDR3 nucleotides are TGTGCCAGCAGCCGGGGAGGGACTAGCGGGAGCCGACCCGAGCAGTACTTC.

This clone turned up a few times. CDR3 nucleotides: TGTGCCAGCAGTATATTCTCGACAGGAGCAGATACGCAGTATTTT. Translating gives CASSIFSTGADTQYF. The rearrangement uses TRBV27 and TRBJ2-3; D may be TRBD1 (6 bases). The V gene lost 5 bases and the J gene lost 4 bases, with 16 bases spanning the gap. Looked up from germline, CDR1 is MNHEY and CDR2 is SMNVEV (reference sequence). CDR3 size: 15 residues.

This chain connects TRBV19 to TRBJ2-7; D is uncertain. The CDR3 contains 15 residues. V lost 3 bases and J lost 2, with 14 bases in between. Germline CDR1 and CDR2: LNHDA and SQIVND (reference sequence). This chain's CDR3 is CASSIERLPAYEQYF. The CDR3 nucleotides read TGTGCCAGTAGTATCGAGAGGCTACCTGCCTACGAGCAGTACTTC. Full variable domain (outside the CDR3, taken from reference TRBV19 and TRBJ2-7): DGGITQSPKYLFRKEGQNVTLSCEQNLNHDAMYWYRQDPGQGLRLIYYSQIVNDFQKGDIAEGYSVSREKKESFPLTVTSAQKNPTAFYLCASSIERLPAYEQYFGPGTRLTVT.

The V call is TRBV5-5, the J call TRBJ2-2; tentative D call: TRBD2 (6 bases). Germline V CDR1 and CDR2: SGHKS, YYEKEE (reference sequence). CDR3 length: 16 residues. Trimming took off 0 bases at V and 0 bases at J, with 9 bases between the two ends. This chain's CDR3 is CASSLGTGANTGELFF. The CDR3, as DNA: TGTGCCAGCAGCTTGGGAACGGGGGCGAACACCGGGGAGCTGTTTTTT.

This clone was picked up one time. The CDR3 DNA follows: TGCAGCGTGGTTAGCGGGAACCCCTACGAGCAGTACTTC. As protein: CSVVSGNPYEQYF. The chain has TRBV29-1 and TRBJ2-7; 8 positions agree with TRBD2. With 6 bases clipped from V and 2 bases from J, the junction kept 6 bases outside the gene matches. Germline loops: CDR1 SQVTM, CDR2 ANQGSEA. The CDR3 consists of 13 residues.

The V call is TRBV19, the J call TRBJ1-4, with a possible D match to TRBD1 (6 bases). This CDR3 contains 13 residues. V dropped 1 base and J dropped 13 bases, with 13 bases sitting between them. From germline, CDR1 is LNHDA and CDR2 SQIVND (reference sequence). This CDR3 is CASSIGGRGGLFF. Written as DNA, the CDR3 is TGTGCCAGTAGTATAGGAGGACGAGGGGGACTGTTTTTT.

The CDR3 here is CASSLSGGSDTEAFF. The CDR3 nucleotides are TGCGCCAGCAGCTTATCAGGGGGTTCAGACACTGAAGCTTTCTTT. J is TRBJ1-1 and V is TRBV5-1; 7 bases line up with TRBD1. Germline assignment: CDR1 SGHRS and CDR2 YFSETQ. V shed 2 bases, J shed 3 bases, and the junction held 7 bases outside the gene matches. The length of the CDR3 is 15 residues.

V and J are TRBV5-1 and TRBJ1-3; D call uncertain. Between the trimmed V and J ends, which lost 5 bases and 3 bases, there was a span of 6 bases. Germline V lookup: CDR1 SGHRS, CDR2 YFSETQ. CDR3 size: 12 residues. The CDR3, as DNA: TGCGCCAGCAGACGAGTTGGAAACACCATATATTTT. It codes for CASRRVGNTIYF.

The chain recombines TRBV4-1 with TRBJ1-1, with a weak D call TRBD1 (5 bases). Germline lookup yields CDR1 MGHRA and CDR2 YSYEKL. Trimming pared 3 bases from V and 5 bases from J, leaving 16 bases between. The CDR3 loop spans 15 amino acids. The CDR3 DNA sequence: TGCGCCAGCAGCCAGGAGGGGCAGGGCACGACTGAAGCTTTCTTT. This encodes CASSQEGQGTTEAFF.

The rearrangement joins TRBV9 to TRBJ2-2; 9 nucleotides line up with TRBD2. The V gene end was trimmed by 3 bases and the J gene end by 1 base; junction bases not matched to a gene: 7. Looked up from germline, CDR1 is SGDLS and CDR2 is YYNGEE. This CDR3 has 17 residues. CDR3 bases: TGTGCCAGCAGCGCATCACGACTAGCGGAGAACACCGGGGAGCTGTTTTTT. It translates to CASSASRLAENTGELFF.

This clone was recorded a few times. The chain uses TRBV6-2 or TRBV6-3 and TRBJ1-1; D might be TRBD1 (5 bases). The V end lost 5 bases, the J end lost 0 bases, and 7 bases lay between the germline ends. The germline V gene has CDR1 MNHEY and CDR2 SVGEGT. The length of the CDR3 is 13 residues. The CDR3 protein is CASSGHMNTEAFF. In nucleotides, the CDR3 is TGTGCCAGCAGTGGACACATGAACACTGAAGCTTTCTTT.

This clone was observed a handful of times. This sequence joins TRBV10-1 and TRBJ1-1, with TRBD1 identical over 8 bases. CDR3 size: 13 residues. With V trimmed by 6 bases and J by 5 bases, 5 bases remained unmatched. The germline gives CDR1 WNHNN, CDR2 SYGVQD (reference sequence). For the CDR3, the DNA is TGCGCCAGCAGGACAGGGGAAAATACTGAAGCTTTCTTT. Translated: CASRTGENTEAFF.